Reported below is one T cell receptor beta chain. Its cognate antigen is unknown. Assay used: immunoSEQ multiplex PCR; TCRdb lists only in-frame clones, some missing. The sample contains about 26,000 clones, over 70% of which appear only once. This entry comes from a study of STAT5B mutations in CD4+ large granular lymphocyte leukemia. Study-wide points: Patient CD4-sorted repertoires stayed more clonal than healthy ones after leukemic-clone removal.

The sequenced material came from CD4+ T cells from blood buffy coats. The source is a human donor in good health.

The CDR3 here is CASSPATSYNEQFF. The CDR3 DNA reads as TGTGCCAGCTCACCGGCGACCTCCTACAATGAGCAGTTCTTC. The rearrangement uses TRBV18 and TRBJ2-1; D uncertain. Germline-derived CDR1 and CDR2 are KGHSH and LQKENI. The CDR3 loop spans 14 amino acids. Trimming took 3 bases from V and 0 from J, leaving 6 bases between them.